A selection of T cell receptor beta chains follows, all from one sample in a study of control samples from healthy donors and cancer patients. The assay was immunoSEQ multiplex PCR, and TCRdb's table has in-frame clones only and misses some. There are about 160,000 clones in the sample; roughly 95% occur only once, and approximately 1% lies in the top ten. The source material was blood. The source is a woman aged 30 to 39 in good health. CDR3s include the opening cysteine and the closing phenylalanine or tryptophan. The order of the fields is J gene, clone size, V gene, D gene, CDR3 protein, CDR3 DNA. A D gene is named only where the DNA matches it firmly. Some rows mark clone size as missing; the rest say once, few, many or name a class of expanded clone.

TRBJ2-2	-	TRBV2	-	CASSTRGRTGELFF	TGTGCCAGCAGCACCCGGGGGAGGACCGGGGAGCTGTTTTTT
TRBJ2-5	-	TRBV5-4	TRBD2	CASSWATSGQETQYF	TGTGCCAGCAGCTGGGCGACTAGCGGGCAAGAGACCCAGTACTTC
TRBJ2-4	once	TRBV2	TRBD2	CASSGPGGRVEKNIQYF	TGTGCCAGCAGTGGGCCCGGAGGGAGGGTGGAGAAAAACATTCAGTACTTC
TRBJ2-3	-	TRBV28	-	CASSPHTDTQYF	TGTGCCAGCAGTCCACACACAGATACGCAGTATTTT
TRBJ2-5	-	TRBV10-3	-	CAISESGDLIRYF	TGTGCCATCAGTGAGTCGGGGGACCTTATTCGGTACTTC
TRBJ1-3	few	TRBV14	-	CASSQLRSSGNTIYF	TGTGCCAGCAGCCAACTAAGATCATCCGGAAACACCATATATTTT
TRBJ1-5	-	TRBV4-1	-	CASSLRSNQPQHF	TGCGCCAGCAGTCTGAGGAGCAATCAGCCCCAGCATTTT
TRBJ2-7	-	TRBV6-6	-	CASSNAPGTVSEQYF	TGTGCCAGCAGTAACGCTCCGGGTACGGTATCCGAGCAGTACTTC
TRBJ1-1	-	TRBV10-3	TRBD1	CAISPDRAQVNTEAFF	TGTGCCATCAGCCCTGACAGGGCACAAGTGAACACTGAAGCTTTCTTT
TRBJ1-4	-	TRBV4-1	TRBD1	CASSQEGQGNEKLFF	TGCGCCAGCAGCCAAGAGGGACAGGGAAATGAAAAACTGTTTTTT
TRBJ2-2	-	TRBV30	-	CACTTGNTGELFF	TGTGCCTGTACGACAGGGAACACCGGGGAGCTGTTTTTT
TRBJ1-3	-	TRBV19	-	CASSVIGSGNTIYF	TGTGCCAGTAGTGTCATCGGCTCTGGAAACACCATATATTTT
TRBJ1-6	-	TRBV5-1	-	CASSWRNRGPRSPLHF	TGCGCCAGCAGCTGGAGAAATAGGGGTCCCCGTTCACCCCTCCACTTT
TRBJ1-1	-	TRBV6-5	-	CASRANLNTEAFF	TGTGCCAGCAGAGCCAATTTGAACACTGAAGCTTTCTTT
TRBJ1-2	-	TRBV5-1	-	CASSPREKGLYGYTF	TGCGCCAGCAGCCCCCGTGAAAAGGGACTCTATGGCTACACCTTC
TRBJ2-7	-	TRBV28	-	CASSFRRAGMAEQYF	TGTGCCAGCAGTTTCCGACGCGCGGGAATGGCCGAGCAGTACTTC
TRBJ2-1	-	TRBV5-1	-	CASSAQGGGSSYNEQFF	TGCGCCAGCAGCGCCCAAGGGGGCGGGAGCTCCTACAATGAGCAGTTCTTC
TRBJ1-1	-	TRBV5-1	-	CASSTSTGLGNTEAFF	TGCGCCAGCAGCACCTCGACAGGACTGGGGAACACTGAAGCTTTCTTT
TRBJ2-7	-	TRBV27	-	CASSFQKGPNYEQYF	TGTGCCAGCAGTTTTCAAAAGGGACCCAACTACGAGCAGTACTTC
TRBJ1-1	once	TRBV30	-	CAWTGGGGLNTEAFF	TGTGCCTGGACGGGAGGAGGGGGTTTGAACACTGAAGCTTTCTTT
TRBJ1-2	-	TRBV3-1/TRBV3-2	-	CASSQGQNYGYTF	TGTGCCAGCAGCCAAGGACAAAACTATGGCTACACCTTC
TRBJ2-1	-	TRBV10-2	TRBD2	CASSGLAGGLNEQFF	TGCGCCAGCAGTGGACTAGCGGGGGGGCTCAATGAGCAGTTCTTC
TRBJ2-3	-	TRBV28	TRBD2	CASSITSARSSDTQYF	TGTGCCAGCAGTATCACTAGCGCCAGATCTTCGGATACGCAGTATTTT
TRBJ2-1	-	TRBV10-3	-	CAISGTEFNEQFF	TGTGCCATCAGTGGCACAGAGTTCAATGAGCAGTTCTTC
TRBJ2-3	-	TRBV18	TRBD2	CASSPPSAGGTDTQYF	TGTGCCAGCTCCCCTCCCAGCGCGGGAGGCACAGATACGCAGTATTTT
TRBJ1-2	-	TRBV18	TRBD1	CASSPAGGHYGYTF	TGTGCCAGCTCACCAGCAGGGGGGCACTATGGCTACACCTTC
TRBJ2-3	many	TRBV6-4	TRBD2	CASSDSASGGTDTQYF	TGTGCCAGCAGTGACTCGGCTAGCGGGGGCACAGATACGCAGTATTTT
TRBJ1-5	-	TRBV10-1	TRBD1	CASSQGVSQPQHF	TGCGCCAGCAGCCAGGGGGTTTCTCAGCCCCAGCATTTT
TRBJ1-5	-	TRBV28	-	CASSPLLGMGQPQHF	TGTGCCAGCAGTCCTCTCTTAGGGATGGGTCAGCCCCAGCATTTT
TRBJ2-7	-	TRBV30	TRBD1	CAWSSGTGRNEQYF	TGTGCCTGGAGCTCCGGGACAGGGAGGAACGAGCAGTACTTC
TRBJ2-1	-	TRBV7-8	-	CASSFLPDEQFF	TGTGCCAGCAGCTTCCTTCCGGATGAGCAGTTCTTC
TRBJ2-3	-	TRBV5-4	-	CASSFGEGGTQYF	TGTGCCAGCAGCTTCGGCGAGGGGGGTACGCAGTATTTT
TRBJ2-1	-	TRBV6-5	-	CASSLDSLDEQFF	TGTGCCAGCAGCCTGGACTCCCTCGATGAGCAGTTCTTC
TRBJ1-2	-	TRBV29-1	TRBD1	CSVEGTGTNYGYTF	TGCAGCGTCGAAGGGACAGGGACTAACTATGGCTACACCTTC
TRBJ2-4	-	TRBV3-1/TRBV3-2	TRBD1	CASSHPGQGNIQYF	TGTGCCAGCAGCCACCCCGGACAGGGAAACATTCAGTACTTC
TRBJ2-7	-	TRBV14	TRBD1	CASSPWDSYYEQYF	TGTGCCAGCAGCCCTTGGGACAGTTACTACGAGCAGTACTTC
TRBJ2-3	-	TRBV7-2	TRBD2	CASSPLAGGPDTQYF	TGTGCCAGCAGCCCTCTAGCGGGAGGGCCGGATACGCAGTATTTT
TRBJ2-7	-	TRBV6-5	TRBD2	CASRASGSGSYEQYF	TGTGCCAGCAGGGCTAGCGGGAGTGGATCCTACGAGCAGTACTTC
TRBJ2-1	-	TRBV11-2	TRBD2	CASSLTWLAGVYNEQFF	TGTGCCAGCAGCTTAACTTGGCTAGCGGGAGTCTACAATGAGCAGTTCTTC
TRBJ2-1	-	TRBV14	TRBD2	CASSQVGGYNEQFF	TGTGCCAGCAGCCAAGTGGGGGGGTACAATGAGCAGTTCTTC
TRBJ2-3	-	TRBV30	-	CAWTQFSGSTDTQYF	TGTGCCTGGACCCAATTCAGCGGGAGCACAGATACGCAGTATTTT
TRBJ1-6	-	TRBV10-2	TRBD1	CASTGQGNSPLHF	TGCGCCAGCACCGGACAGGGAAATTCACCCCTCCACTTT
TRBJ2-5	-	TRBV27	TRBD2	CASSSITGTSGQETQYF	TGTGCCAGCAGTAGCATAACCGGGACTAGTGGACAAGAGACCCAGTACTTC
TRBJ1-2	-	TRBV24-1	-	CATSDLSQNYGYTF	TGTGCCACCAGTGATTTATCACAGAACTATGGCTACACCTTC
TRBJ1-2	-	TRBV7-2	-	CASSPGGPRVGGYTF	TGTGCCAGCAGCCCGGGTGGGCCGAGGGTAGGTGGCTACACCTTC
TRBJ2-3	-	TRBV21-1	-	CASSKATSGNTDTQYF	TGTGCCAGCAGCAAGGCGACTAGCGGGAACACAGATACGCAGTATTTT
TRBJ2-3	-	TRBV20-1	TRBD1	CSASLDRAHSTDTQYF	TGCAGTGCTAGTTTGGACAGGGCCCATAGCACAGATACGCAGTATTTT
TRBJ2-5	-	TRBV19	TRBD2	CATSLGTKETQYF	TGTGCCACAAGCCTCGGGACTAAGGAGACCCAGTACTTC
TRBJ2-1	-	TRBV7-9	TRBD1	CASSLVLPIRGYNEQFF	TGTGCCAGCAGCTTAGTTCTGCCCATCAGGGGGTACAATGAGCAGTTCTTC
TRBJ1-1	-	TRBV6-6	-	CASSYSDRNTEAFF	TGTGCCAGCAGTTACTCGGACAGGAACACTGAAGCTTTCTTT
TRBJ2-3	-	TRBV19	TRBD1	CASSSRGQGARDTDTQYF	TGTGCCAGTAGTTCCCGCGGACAGGGGGCAAGGGACACAGATACGCAGTATTTT
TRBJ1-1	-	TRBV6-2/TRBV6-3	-	CASSPPRGTREVGAFF	TGTGCCAGCAGCCCTCCCCGCGGAACACGCGAAGTCGGGGCTTTCTTT
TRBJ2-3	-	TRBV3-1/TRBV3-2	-	CASSRFTDTQYF	TGTGCCAGCAGCAGATTCACAGATACGCAGTATTTT
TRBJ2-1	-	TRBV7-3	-	CASSLNPGSNEQFF	TGTGCCAGCAGCTTAAACCCCGGCAGCAATGAGCAGTTCTTC
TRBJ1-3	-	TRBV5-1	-	CASSLPTDSGNTIYF	TGCGCCAGCAGCTTGCCCACCGACTCTGGAAACACCATATATTTT
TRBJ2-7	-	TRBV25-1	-	CASSEMRGGGSYEQYF	TGTGCCAGCAGTGAGATGAGGGGAGGGGGCTCCTACGAGCAGTACTTC
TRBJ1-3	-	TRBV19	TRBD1	CASRGTGPGNTIYF	TGTGCCAGTAGGGGGACAGGTCCCGGAAACACCATATATTTT
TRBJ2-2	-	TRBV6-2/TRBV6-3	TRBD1	CASSPGQGPGTGGHTGELFF	TGTGCCAGCAGCCCAGGGCAAGGGCCAGGGACAGGGGGCCACACCGGGGAGCTGTTTTTT
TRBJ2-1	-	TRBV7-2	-	CWSTNYNEQFF	TGTTGGAGTACCAATTACAATGAGCAGTTCTTC
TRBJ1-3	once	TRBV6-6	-	CASSYYPGAGGNTIYF	TGTGCCAGCAGTTACTATCCGGGGGCAGGTGGAAACACCATATATTTT